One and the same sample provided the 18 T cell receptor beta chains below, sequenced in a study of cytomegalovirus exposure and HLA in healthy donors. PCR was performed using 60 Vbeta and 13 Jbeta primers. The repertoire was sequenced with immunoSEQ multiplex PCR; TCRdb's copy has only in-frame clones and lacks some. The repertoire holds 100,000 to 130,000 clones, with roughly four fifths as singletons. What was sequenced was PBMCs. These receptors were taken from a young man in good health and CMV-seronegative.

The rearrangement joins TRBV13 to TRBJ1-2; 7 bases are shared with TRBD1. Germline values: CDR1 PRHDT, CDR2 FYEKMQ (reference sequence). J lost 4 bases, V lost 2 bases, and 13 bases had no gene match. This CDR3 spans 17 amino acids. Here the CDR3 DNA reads TGTGCCAGCAGCTTAAGTAGGGGACAGAACACTGGCTATGGCTACACCTTC. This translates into CASSLSRGQNTGYGYTF.

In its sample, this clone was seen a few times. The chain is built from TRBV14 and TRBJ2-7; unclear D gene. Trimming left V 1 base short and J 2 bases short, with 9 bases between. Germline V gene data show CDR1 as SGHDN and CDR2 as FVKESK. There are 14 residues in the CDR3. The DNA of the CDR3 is TGTGCCAGCAGCCAAGGGGCACACCCCTACGAGCAGTACTTC. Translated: CASSQGAHPYEQYF. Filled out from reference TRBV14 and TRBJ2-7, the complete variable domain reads EAGVTQFPSHSVIEKGQTVTLRCDPISGHDNLYWYRRVMGKEIKFLLHFVKESKQDESGMPNNRFLAERTGGTYSTLKVQPAELEDSGVYFCASSQGAHPYEQYFGPGTRLTVT.

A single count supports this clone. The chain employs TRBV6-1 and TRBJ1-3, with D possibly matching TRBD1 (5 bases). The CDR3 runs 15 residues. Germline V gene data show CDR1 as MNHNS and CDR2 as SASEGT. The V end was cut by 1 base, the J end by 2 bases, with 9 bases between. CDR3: CASSEEAGAGNTIYF. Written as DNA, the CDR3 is TGTGCCAGCAGTGAAGAGGCGGGGGCTGGAAACACCATATATTTT.

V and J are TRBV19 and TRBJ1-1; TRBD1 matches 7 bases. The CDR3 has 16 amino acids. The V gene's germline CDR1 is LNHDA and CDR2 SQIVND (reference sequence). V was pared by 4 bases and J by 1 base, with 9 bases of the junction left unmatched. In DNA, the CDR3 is TGTGCCAGTAGTACCCTGAGGGGACAGAGGAACACTGAAGCTTTCTTT. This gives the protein CASSTLRGQRNTEAFF.

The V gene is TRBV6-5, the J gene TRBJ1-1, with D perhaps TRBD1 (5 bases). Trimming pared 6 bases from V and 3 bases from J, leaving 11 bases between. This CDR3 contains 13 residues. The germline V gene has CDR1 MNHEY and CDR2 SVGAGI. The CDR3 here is CASSGSRDTEAFF. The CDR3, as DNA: TGTGCCAGCAGCGGCTCCAGGGACACTGAAGCTTTCTTT.

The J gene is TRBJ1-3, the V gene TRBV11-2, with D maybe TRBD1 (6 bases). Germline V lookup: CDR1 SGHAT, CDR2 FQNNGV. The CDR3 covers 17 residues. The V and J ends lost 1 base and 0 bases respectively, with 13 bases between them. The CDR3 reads CASSLAVQGISGNTIYF. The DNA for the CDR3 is TGTGCCAGCAGCTTAGCGGTTCAGGGGATCTCTGGAAACACCATATATTTT.

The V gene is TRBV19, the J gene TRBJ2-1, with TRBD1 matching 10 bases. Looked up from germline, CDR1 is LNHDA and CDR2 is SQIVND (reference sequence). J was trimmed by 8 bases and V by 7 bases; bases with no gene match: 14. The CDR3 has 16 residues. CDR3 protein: CASNNRGGTGVDEQFF. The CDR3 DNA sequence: TGTGCCAGTAACAACCGGGGGGGGACAGGGGTAGATGAGCAGTTCTTC.

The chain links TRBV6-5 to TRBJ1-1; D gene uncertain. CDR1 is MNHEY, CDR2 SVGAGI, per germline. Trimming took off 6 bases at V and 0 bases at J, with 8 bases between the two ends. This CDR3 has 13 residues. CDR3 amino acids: CASSRHLNTEAFF. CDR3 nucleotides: TGTGCCAGCAGCCGACACCTGAACACTGAAGCTTTCTTT.

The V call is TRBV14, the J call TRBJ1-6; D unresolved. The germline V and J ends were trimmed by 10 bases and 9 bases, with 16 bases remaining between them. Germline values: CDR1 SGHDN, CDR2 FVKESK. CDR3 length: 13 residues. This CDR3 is CATAFGKGSPLHF. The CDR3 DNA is TGTGCCACGGCGTTCGGGAAGGGTTCACCCCTCCACTTT. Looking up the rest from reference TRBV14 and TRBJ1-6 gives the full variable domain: EAGVTQFPSHSVIEKGQTVTLRCDPISGHDNLYWYRRVMGKEIKFLLHFVKESKQDESGMPNNRFLAERTGGTYSTLKVQPAELEDSGVYFCATAFGKGSPLHFGNGTRLTVT.

The CDR3: CASSPVSGNEKLFF. The CDR3 DNA reads as TGTGCCAGCTCACCGGTCTCCGGGAATGAAAAACTGTTTTTT. The rearrangement joins TRBV18 to TRBJ1-4, with D unresolved. Germline V lookup: CDR1 KGHSH, CDR2 LQKENI. V was trimmed by 3 bases and J by 5 bases, leaving 10 bases between them. CDR3 length: 14 amino acids. Combining the CDR3 with reference TRBV18 and TRBJ1-4 gives the whole variable domain NAGVMQNPRHLVRRRGQEARLRCSPMKGHSHVYWYRQLPEEGLKFMVYLQKENIIDESGMPKERFSAEFPKEGPSILRIQQVVRGDSAAYFCASSPVSGNEKLFFGSGTQLSVL.

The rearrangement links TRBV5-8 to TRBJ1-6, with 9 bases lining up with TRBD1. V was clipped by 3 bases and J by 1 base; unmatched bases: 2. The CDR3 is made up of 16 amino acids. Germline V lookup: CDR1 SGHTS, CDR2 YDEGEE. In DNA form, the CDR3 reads TGTGCCAGCAGCTCCGGGACAGGGTCCTATAATTCACCCCTCCACTTT. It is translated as CASSSGTGSYNSPLHF.

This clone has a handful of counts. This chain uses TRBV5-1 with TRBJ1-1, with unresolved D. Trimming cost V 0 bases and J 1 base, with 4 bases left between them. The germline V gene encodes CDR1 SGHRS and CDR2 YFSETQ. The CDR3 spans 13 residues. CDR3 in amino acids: CASSLAGNTEAFF. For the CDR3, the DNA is TGCGCCAGCAGCTTGGCAGGGAACACTGAAGCTTTCTTT.

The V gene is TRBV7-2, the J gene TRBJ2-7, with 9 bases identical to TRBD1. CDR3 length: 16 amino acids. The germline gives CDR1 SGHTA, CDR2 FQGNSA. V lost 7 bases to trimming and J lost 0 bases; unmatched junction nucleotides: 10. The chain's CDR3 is CASTALRDRASYEQYF. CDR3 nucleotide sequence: TGTGCCAGCACCGCCCTGCGGGACAGGGCCTCCTACGAGCAGTACTTC.

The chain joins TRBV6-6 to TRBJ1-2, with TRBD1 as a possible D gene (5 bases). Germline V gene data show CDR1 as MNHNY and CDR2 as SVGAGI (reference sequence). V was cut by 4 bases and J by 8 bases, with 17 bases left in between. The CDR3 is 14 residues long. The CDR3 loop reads CASSSPAGRAGYTF. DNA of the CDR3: TGTGCCAGCAGTTCTCCGGCAGGGAGGGCGGGCTACACCTTC.

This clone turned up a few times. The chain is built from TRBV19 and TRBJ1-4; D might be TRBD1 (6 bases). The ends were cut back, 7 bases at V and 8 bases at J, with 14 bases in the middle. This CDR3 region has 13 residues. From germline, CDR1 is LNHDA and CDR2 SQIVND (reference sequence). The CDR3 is CASTTGVREKLFF. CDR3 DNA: TGTGCCAGTACGACAGGAGTTAGAGAAAAACTGTTTTTT.

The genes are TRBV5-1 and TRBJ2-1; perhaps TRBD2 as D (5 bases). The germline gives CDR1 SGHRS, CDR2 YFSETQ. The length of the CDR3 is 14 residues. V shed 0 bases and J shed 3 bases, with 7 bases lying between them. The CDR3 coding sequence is TGCGCCAGCAGCTTGGCCGAGGGCTACAATGAGCAGTTCTTC. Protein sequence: CASSLAEGYNEQFF.

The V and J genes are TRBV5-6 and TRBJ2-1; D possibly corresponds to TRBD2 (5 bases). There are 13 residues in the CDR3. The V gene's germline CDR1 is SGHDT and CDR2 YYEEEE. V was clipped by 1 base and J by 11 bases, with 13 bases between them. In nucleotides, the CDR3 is TGTGCCAGCAGCTTGAACCCCGGGAATCAGCAGTTCTTC. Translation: CASSLNPGNQQFF.

This chain's CDR3 is CSVEVGQGLPEAFF. The DNA of the CDR3 is TGCAGCGTTGAAGTGGGACAGGGGTTACCTGAAGCTTTCTTT. J is TRBJ1-1 and V is TRBV29-1; TRBD1 aligns across 10 bases. CDR1 and CDR2 (germline): SQVTM, ANQGSEA. Trimming removed 1 base from V and 6 bases from J; junction bases left unmatched: 5. The length of the CDR3 is 14 residues.